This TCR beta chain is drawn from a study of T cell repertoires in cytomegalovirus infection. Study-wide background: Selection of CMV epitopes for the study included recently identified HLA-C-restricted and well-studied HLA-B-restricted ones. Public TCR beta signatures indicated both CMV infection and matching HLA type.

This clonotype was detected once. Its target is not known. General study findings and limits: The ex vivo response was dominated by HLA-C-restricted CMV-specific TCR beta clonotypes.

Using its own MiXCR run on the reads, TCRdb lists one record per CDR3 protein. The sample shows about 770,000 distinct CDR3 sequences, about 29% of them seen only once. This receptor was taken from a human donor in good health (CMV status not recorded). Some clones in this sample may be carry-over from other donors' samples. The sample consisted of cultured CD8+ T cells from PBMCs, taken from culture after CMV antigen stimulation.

CDR3 region: CASSQDLTCSYNSPLHF. The CDR3 bases are TGCGCCAGCAGCCAAGATCTTACGTGCTCCTATAATTCACCCCTCCACTTT. The rearrangement links TRBV4-3 to TRBJ1-6; no reliable D call. The germline V gene has CDR1 LGHNA and CDR2 YSLEER. V dropped 0 bases and J dropped 0 bases, with 9 bases sitting between them. This CDR3 spans 17 amino acids.